Each of the 9 T cell receptor beta chains below was sequenced from the same sample in a study of blood T cells in healthy people across ages. A J-beta primer mix and a sample-barcoded 5' primer were used in a second PCR of roughly 7 to 12 cycles. TCRdb re-analysed the 5' RACE reads in MiXCR, keeping a single row per CDR3 protein. The data contain over a million distinct CDR3 sequences, under 30% of them singletons. This sample also appeared in a second study, on T cells of mothers and their children.

The specimen was blood. These receptors came from a girl aged 2 to 9 in good health.

This sequence joins TRBV20-1 and TRBJ1-1; no reliable D call. Germline CDR1 is DFQATT and CDR2 is SNEGSKA (reference sequence). V was shortened by 3 bases and J by 3 bases, with 5 bases between the two germline ends. The CDR3 spans 11 residues. The CDR3 spells CSASEDTEAFF. The CDR3 DNA is TGCAGTGCTAGCGAGGACACTGAAGCTTTCTTT.

V is TRBV7-2 and J is TRBJ2-4; 8 bases match TRBD1. The J segment lost 2 bases and the V segment lost 5 bases, leaving 8 bases of the junction unmatched. Germline loops: CDR1 SGHTA, CDR2 FQGNSA. The CDR3 covers 16 residues. The CDR3 DNA is TGTGCCAGCAGCGAACCAGGGGGCGGGTCCAAAAACATTCAGTACTTC. The encoded protein is CASSEPGGGSKNIQYF. Looking up the rest from reference TRBV7-2 and TRBJ2-4 gives the full variable domain: GAGVSQSPSNKVTEKGKDVELRCDPISGHTALYWYRQSLGQGLEFLIYFQGNSAPDKSGLPSDRFSAERTGGSVSTLTIQRTQQEDSAVYLCASSEPGGGSKNIQYFGAGTRLSVL.

This clonotype was detected a few times. J is TRBJ2-2 and V is TRBV29-1; no reliable D call. CDR3 length: 14 residues. V lost 0 bases to trimming and J lost 2 bases, with 7 bases between them. Germline V CDR1 and CDR2: SQVTM, ANQGSEA. The DNA for the CDR3 is TGCAGCGTTGAAGATGGCGGAAACACCGGGGAGCTGTTTTTT. Protein product: CSVEDGGNTGELFF.

The CDR3 protein is CASRPIAGEVTQYF. The CDR3 DNA reads TGTGCCAGCAGACCGATAGCGGGGGAGGTGACCCAGTACTTC. This chain joins TRBV6-2 or TRBV6-3 and TRBJ2-5; 9 bases are a match to TRBD2. The germline gives CDR1 MNHEY, CDR2 SVGEGT. V gave up 6 bases and J gave up 7 bases; unmatched junction bases: 9. The CDR3 is made up of 14 amino acids.

This clonotype has more than one count but fewer than ten. The chain recombines TRBV20-1 with TRBJ2-5; no clear D gene. V gave up 7 bases and J gave up 5 bases, with 11 bases separating them. This CDR3 has 11 residues. Germline CDR1 is DFQATT and CDR2 is SNEGSKA (reference sequence). In DNA, the CDR3 is TGCAGTGGACTGCTGGGGGAGACCCAGTACTTC. Protein product: CSGLLGETQYF.

V gene TRBV4-3 combines with J gene TRBJ2-5, with D unclear. V was clipped by 0 bases and J by 5 bases, with 10 bases between them. This CDR3 contains 14 residues. Germline lookup yields CDR1 LGHNA and CDR2 YSLEER. The CDR3 nucleotides read TGCGCCAGCAGCCAAGATCGACGAATGGAGACCCAGTACTTC. Protein product: CASSQDRRMETQYF.

This clonotype was seen only once. J is TRBJ2-3 and V is TRBV7-2; D is unclear. Germline CDR1 reads SGHTA; CDR2 reads FQGNSA. The CDR3 loop spans 16 amino acids. Trimming pared 1 base from V and 0 bases from J, leaving 11 bases between. DNA for the CDR3: TGTGCCAGCAGCTTAGACAGAGAATCTAGCACAGATACGCAGTATTTT. Encoded protein: CASSLDRESSTDTQYF.

This clonotype was counted between two and nine times. The chain uses TRBV20-1 and TRBJ2-1; TRBD1 or TRBD2 may be the D gene (5 bases each). The CDR3 is 17 residues long. The V end lost 3 bases, the J end lost 3 bases, and 21 bases lay between the germline ends. Germline V CDR1 and CDR2: DFQATT, SNEGSKA (reference sequence). The CDR3 region is CSASGREPGTVYNEQFF. Written as DNA, the CDR3 is TGCAGTGCTAGTGGCAGGGAACCGGGGACCGTCTACAATGAGCAGTTCTTC.

This clonotype has more than one count but fewer than ten. The chain recombines TRBV11-2 with TRBJ2-7; TRBD1 matches 10 bases. The CDR3 has 15 amino acids. V dropped 3 bases and J dropped 2; count of bases not matched to a gene: 4. Germline V CDR1 and CDR2: SGHAT, FQNNGV. The CDR3 spells CASSFSGTGAYEQYF. CDR3 bases: TGTGCCAGCAGCTTTTCCGGGACAGGGGCCTACGAGCAGTACTTC.